Each of the 4 T cell receptor beta chains below was sequenced from the same sample in a study of blood T cell repertoires in COVID-19. Data came from immunoSEQ multiplex PCR; TCRdb stores just in-frame clones and leaves some out. The sample lists 250,000 to 300,000 clones, about 86% occurring once. Specimen: peripheral blood. The receptors stem from a woman aged 60 to 75 with active or convalescent COVID-19.

The chain has TRBV4-3 and TRBJ2-1, with D unclear. The V end was cut by 0 bases, the J end by 0 bases, with 9 bases between. The germline CDR1 and CDR2 sequences are LGHNA and YSLEER. The CDR3 consists of 16 residues. CDR3 sequence (DNA): TGCGCCAGCAGCCAAGAGCGTTCCCTCTCCTACAATGAGCAGTTCTTC. Protein sequence: CASSQERSLSYNEQFF.

The V gene is TRBV30, the J gene TRBJ1-3, with D perhaps matching TRBD1 (5 bases). This CDR3 has 17 amino acids. Trimming removed 0 bases from V and 0 bases from J, with 15 bases in between. Germline loops: CDR1 GTSNPN, CDR2 SVGIG (reference sequence). The CDR3 is CAWSVLRTPNSGNTIYF. The CDR3 DNA reads TGTGCCTGGAGTGTACTCAGGACACCGAACTCTGGAAACACCATATATTTT.

The chain has TRBV7-9 and TRBJ2-5, with 8 bases matching TRBD2. Per germline, CDR1 SEHNR and CDR2 FQNEAQ (reference sequence). The CDR3 is 14 amino acids. V was clipped by 5 bases and J by 3 bases; unmatched bases: 5. CDR3 bases: TGTGCCAGCAGCCCCGGACTAGCAGAAGAGACCCAGTACTTC. As protein: CASSPGLAEETQYF.

V and J are TRBV7-9 and TRBJ1-6; D gene unclear. This CDR3 region has 15 residues. With 0 bases removed from V and 6 bases from J, the gap between germline ends came to 9 bases. Germline lookup yields CDR1 SEHNR and CDR2 FQNEAQ (reference sequence). The CDR3 sequence is CASSLARQANSPLHF. The CDR3 nucleotides are TGTGCCAGCAGCTTAGCGCGTCAGGCTAATTCACCCCTCCACTTT.